This TCR beta chain was documented in a study of shared clonotypes between healthy human individuals. A deep-level run was used for the assay. Only in-frame clones appear in the TCRdb table, and some are missing; sequencing was by immunoSEQ multiplex PCR. The sample lists some 490,000 clones; around 85% were seen once. The sequencing input was PBMCs. This TCR was recovered from a woman between 35 and 50 years old in good health. Some clones in this sample may be carry-over from other donors' samples.

The CDR3 DNA reads TGTGCCCTCCTCAGAGGCGCAGAGACCCAGTACTTC. This gives the protein CALLRGAETQYF. The chain recombines TRBV2 with TRBJ2-5; D is uncertain. The length of the CDR3 is 12 residues. The V end lost 11 bases, the J end lost 4 bases, and 14 bases lay between the germline ends. Looked up from germline, CDR1 is SNHLY and CDR2 is FYNNEI.